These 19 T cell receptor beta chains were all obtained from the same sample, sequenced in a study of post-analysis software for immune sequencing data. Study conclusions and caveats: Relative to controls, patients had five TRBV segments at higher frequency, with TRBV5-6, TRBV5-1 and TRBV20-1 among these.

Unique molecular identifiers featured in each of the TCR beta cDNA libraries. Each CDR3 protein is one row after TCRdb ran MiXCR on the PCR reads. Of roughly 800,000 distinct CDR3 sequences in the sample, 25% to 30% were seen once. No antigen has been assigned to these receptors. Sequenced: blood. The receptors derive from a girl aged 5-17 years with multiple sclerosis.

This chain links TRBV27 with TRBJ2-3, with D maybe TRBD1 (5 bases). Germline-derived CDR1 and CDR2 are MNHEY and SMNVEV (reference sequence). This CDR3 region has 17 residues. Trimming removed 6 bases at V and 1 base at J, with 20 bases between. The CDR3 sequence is CASSHPKTASGTDTQYF. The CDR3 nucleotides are TGTGCCAGCAGCCATCCCAAGACAGCCTCGGGCACAGATACGCAGTATTTT.

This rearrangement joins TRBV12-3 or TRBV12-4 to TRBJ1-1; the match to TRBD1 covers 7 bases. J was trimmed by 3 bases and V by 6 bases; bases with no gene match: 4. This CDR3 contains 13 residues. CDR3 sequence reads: CASRGQSHTEAFF. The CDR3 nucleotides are TGTGCCAGCAGGGGACAGTCCCACACTGAAGCTTTCTTT.

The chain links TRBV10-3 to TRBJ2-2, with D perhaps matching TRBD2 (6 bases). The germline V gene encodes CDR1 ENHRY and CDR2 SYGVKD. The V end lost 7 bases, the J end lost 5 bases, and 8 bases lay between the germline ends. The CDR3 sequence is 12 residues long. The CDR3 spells CAIMRGTGELFF. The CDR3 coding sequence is TGTGCCATCATGCGGGGTACCGGGGAGCTGTTTTTT.

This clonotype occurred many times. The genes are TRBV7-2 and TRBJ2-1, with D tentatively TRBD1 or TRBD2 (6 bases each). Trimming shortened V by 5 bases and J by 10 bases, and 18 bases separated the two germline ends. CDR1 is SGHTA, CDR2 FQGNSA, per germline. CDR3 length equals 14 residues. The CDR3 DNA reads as TGTGCCAGCAGCACGAGAGGGGGGCTTCGCGAGCAGTTCTTC. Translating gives CASSTRGGLREQFF.

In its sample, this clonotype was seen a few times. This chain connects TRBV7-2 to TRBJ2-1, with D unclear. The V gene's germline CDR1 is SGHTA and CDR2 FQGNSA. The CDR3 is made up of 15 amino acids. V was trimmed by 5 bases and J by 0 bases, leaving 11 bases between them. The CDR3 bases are TGTGCCAGCAGCACCAGACCGACCTCCTACAATGAGCAGTTCTTC. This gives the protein CASSTRPTSYNEQFF. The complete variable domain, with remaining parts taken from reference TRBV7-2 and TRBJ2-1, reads GAGVSQSPSNKVTEKGKDVELRCDPISGHTALYWYRQSLGQGLEFLIYFQGNSAPDKSGLPSDRFSAERTGGSVSTLTIQRTQQEDSAVYLCASSTRPTSYNEQFFGPGTRLTVL.

Here the CDR3 DNA reads TGCAGTGCTCGTCGGGGGCTTGGAAACACCATATATTTT. Translating it yields CSARRGLGNTIYF. The genes are TRBV20-1 and TRBJ1-3; TRBD1 is a possible D gene (6 bases). The CDR3 has 13 residues. V lost 5 bases to trimming and J lost 3 bases, with 11 bases between them. Germline-derived CDR1 and CDR2 are DFQATT and SNEGSKA (reference sequence).

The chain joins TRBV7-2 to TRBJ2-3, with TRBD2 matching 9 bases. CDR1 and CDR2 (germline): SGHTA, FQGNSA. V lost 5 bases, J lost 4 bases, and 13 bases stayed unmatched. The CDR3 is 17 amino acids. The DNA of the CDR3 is TGTGCCAGCAGCCTCGGGGGAGCGGGAGGTGGAGCAGATACGCAGTATTTT. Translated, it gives CASSLGGAGGGADTQYF. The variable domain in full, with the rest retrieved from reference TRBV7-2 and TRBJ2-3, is GAGVSQSPSNKVTEKGKDVELRCDPISGHTALYWYRQSLGQGLEFLIYFQGNSAPDKSGLPSDRFSAERTGGSVSTLTIQRTQQEDSAVYLCASSLGGAGGGADTQYFGPGTRLTVL.

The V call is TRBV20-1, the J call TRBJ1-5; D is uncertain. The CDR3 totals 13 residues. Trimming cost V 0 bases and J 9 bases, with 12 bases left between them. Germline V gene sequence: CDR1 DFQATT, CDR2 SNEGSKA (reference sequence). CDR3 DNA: TGCAGTGCTAGAGAGGCCACGGTCGGGCCCCAGCATTTT. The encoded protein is CSAREATVGPQHF.

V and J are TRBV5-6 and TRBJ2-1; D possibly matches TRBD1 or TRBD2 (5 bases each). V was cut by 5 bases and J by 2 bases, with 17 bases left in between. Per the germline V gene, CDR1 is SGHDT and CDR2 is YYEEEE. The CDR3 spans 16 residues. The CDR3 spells CASSQGTGATYNEQFF. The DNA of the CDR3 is TGTGCCAGCAGTCAAGGGACCGGGGCTACCTACAATGAGCAGTTCTTC.

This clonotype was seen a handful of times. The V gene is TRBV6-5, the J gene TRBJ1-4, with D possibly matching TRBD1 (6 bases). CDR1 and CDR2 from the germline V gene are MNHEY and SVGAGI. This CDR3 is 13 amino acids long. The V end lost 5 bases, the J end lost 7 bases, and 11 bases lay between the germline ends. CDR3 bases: TGTGCCAGCAGTGATATACAGGGTGAAAAACTGTTTTTT. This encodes CASSDIQGEKLFF.

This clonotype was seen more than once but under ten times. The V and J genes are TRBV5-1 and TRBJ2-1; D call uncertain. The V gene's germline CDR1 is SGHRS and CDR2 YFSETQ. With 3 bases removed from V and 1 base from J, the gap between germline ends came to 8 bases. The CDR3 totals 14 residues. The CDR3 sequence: CASSWEGSYNEQFF. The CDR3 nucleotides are TGCGCCAGCAGCTGGGAAGGTTCCTACAATGAGCAGTTCTTC.

For the CDR3, the DNA is TGTGCCAGCATGGCGGTCGATTCACCCCTCCACTTT. It specifies CASMAVDSPLHF. This sequence joins TRBV27 and TRBJ1-6; no reliable D call. Germline V gives CDR1 MNHEY, CDR2 SMNVEV (reference sequence). The V gene lost 7 bases and the J gene lost 8 bases, with 9 bases spanning the gap. CDR3 length equals 12 residues.

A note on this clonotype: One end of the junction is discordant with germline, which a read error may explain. DNA for the CDR3: TGTGTCAGCAGTTTACTCCGGGAGACGACCTACGAGCAGTACTTC. It encodes CVSSLLRETTYEQYF. The chain couples TRBV27 to TRBJ2-5; a weak D match, TRBD2 (6 bases). The J call may be mistaken, given a closer DNA end match to TRBJ2-7. CDR1 is MNHEY, CDR2 SMNVEV, per germline (reference sequence). This CDR3 is built from 15 residues.

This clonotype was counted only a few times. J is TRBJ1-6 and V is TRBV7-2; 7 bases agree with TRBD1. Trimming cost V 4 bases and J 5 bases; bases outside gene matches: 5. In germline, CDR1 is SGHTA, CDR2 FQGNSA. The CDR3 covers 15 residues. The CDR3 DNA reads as TGTGCCAGCAGCTGGGGGACAGTCCATAATTCACCCCTCCACTTT. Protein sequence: CASSWGTVHNSPLHF.

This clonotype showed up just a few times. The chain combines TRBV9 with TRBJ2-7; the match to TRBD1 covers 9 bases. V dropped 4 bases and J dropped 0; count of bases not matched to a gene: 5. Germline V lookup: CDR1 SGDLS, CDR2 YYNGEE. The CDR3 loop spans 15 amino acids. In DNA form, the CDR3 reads TGTGCCAGCAGCACAGGGGACAGGGCCTCCTACGAGCAGTACTTC. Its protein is CASSTGDRASYEQYF.

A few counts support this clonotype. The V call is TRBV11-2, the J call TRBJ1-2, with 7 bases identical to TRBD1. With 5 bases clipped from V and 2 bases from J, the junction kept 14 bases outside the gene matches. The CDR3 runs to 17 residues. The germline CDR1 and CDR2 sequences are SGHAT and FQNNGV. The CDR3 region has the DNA TGTGCCAGCAGCAGCCGGACAGGACGATATGGGAACTATGGCTACACCTTC. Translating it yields CASSSRTGRYGNYGYTF.

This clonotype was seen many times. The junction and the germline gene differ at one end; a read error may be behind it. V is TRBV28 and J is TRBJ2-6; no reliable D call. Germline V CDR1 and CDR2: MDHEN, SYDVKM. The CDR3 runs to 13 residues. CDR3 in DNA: TGTGCCAGCAGCTTATCTGGGGCCAACGTCCTGACTTTC. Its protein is CASSLSGANVLTF.

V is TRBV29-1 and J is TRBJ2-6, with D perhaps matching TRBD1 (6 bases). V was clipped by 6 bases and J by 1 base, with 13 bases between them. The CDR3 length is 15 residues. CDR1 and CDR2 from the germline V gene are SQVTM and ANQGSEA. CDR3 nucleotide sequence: TGCAGCGTCCACCAAGGGGGTTCTGGGGCCAACGTCCTGACTTTC. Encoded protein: CSVHQGGSGANVLTF.

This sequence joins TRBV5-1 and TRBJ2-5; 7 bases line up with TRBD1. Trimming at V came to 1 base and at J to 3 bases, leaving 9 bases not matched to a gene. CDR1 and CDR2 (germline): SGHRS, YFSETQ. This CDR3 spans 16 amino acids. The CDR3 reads CASSLPRDRTEETQYF. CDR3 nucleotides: TGCGCCAGCAGCTTGCCCCGGGACAGAACCGAAGAGACCCAGTACTTC.